Below, 4 T cell receptor beta chains from the same sample are listed, as sequenced in a study of glioma-infiltrating T cells. TCR alpha and beta CDR3 regions were amplified from RNA using iRepertoire nested multiplex PCR. A single record per CDR3 protein comes from TCRdb applying MiXCR to the multiplex PCR reads. This sample has 150,000 to 200,000 distinct CDR3 sequences, with around 40% found just once. The source material was glioma tissue, nonneoplastic brain tissue, or PBMCs (not recorded which). The receptors derive from a human donor with low-grade glioma or glioblastoma, undergoing nonglioma brain surgery, or in good health (not recorded which).

V and J are TRBV18 and TRBJ2-2, with 8 bases matching TRBD1. V shed 4 bases and J 4 bases; nucleotides not matched to a gene: 5. The CDR3 runs 15 residues. Looked up from germline, CDR1 is KGHSH and CDR2 is LQKENI. The CDR3 coding sequence is TGTGCCAGCTCACTGCTCGACAGGGGCACCGGGGAGCTGTTTTTT. As protein: CASSLLDRGTGELFF. Drawing the rest from reference TRBV18 and TRBJ2-2, the complete variable domain is NAGVMQNPRHLVRRRGQEARLRCSPMKGHSHVYWYRQLPEEGLKFMVYLQKENIIDESGMPKERFSAEFPKEGPSILRIQQVVRGDSAAYFCASSLLDRGTGELFFGEGSRLTVL.

Notes on this clonotype: No conserved phenylalanine or tryptophan ends this CDR3, so it is likely a read error. This chain joins TRBV19 and TRBJ2-1; TRBD2 might be the D (5 bases). The germline CDR1 and CDR2 sequences are LNHDA and SQIVND (reference sequence). V shed 7 bases and J shed 4 bases, with 5 bases lying between them. The CDR3 has 11 amino acids. CDR3 sequence: CASKRYNEQFL. CDR3 DNA: TGTGCCAGTAAGCGGTACAATGAGCAGTTCTTG.

Concerning this clonotype: The conserved phenylalanine or tryptophan is not found at the CDR3 terminus, so this likely reflects a read error. The V call is TRBV6-1, the J call TRBJ1-2; D not certain. Germline CDR1 is MNHNS and CDR2 is SASEGT. The CDR3 extends over 14 amino acids. The CDR3 coding sequence is TGTGCCAGCAGTGAAGTGCGGGTTACGAATGGATACACCTTA. This codes for CASSEVRVTNGYTL.

A remark on this clonotype: This may arise from a read error, as a much more abundant clone is one base away. Likely a read error: the CDR3 ends without its conserved phenylalanine or tryptophan. This chain joins TRBV20-1 and TRBJ2-1; a possible D gene is TRBD2 (6 bases). Trimming stripped 5 bases from V and 2 bases from J, with 10 bases between. CDR3 size: 13 residues. The germline gives CDR1 DFQATT, CDR2 SNEGSKA (reference sequence). CDR3 amino acids: CSAGGGAYNEQFL. For the CDR3, the DNA is TGCAGTGCTGGCGGCGGGGCCTACAATGAGCAGTTCCTC.